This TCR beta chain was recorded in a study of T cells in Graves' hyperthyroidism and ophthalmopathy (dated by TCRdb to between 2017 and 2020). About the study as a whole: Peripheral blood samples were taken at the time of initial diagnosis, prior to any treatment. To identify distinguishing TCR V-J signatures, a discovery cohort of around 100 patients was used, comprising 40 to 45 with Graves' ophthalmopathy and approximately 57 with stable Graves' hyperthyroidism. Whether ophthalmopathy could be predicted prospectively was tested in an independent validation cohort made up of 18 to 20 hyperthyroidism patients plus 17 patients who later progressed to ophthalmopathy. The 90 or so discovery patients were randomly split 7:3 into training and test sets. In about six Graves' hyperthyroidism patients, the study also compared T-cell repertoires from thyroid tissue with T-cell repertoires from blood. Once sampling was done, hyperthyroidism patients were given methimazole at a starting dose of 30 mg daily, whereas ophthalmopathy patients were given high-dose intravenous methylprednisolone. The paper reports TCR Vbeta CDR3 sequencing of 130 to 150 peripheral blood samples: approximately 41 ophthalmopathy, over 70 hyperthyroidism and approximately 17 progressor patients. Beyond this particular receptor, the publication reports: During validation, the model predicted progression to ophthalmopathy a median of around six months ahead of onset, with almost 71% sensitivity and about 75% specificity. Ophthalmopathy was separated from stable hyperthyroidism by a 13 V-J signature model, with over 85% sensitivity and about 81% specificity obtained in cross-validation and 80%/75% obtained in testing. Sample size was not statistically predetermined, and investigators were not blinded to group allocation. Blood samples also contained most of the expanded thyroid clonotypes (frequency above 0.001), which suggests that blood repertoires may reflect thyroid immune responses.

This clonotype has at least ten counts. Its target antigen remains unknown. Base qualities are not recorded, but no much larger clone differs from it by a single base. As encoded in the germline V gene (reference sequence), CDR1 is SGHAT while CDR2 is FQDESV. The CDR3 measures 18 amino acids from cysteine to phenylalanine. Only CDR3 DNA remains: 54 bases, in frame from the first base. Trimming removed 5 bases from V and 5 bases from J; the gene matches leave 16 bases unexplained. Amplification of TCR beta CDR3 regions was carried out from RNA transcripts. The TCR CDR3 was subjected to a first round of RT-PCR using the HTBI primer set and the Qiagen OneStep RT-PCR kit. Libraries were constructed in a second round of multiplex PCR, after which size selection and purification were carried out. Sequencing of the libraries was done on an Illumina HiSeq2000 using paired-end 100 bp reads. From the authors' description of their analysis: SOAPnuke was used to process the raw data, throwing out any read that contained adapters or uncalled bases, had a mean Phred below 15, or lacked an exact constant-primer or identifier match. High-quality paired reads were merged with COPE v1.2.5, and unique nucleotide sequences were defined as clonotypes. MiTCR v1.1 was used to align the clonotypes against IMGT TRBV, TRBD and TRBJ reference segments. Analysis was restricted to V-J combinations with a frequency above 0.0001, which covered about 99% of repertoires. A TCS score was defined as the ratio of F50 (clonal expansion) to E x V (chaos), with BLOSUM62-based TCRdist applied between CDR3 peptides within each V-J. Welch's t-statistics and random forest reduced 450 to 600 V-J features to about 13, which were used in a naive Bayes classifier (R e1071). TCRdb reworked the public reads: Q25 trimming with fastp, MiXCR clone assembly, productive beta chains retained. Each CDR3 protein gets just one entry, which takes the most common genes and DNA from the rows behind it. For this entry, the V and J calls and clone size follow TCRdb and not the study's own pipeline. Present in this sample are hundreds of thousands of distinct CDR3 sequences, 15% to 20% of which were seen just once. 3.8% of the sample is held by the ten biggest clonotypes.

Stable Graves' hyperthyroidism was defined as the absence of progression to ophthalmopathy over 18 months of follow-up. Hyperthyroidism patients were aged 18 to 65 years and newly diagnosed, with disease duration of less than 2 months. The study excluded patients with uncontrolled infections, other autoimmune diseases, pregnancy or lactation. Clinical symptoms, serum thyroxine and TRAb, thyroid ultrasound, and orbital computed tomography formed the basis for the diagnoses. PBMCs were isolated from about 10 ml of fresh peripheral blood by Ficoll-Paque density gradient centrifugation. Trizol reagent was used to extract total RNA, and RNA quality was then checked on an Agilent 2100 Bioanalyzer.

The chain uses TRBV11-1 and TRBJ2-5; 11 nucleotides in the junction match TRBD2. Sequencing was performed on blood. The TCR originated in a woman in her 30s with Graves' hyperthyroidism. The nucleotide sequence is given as TGTGCCAGCAGCGACGCGACTAGCGGGACGCCCGGGGGGGAGACCCAGTACTTC. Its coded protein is CASSDATSGTPGGETQYF. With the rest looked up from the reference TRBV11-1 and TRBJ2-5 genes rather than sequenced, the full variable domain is EAEVAQSPRYKITEKSQAVAFWCDPISGHATLYWYRQILGQGPELLVQFQDESVVDDSQLPKDRFSAERLKGVDSTLKIQPAELGDSAMYLCASSDATSGTPGGETQYFGPGTRLLVL.